One and the same sample provided the 19 T cell receptor beta chains below, sequenced in a study of blood T cell repertoires in COVID-19. Produced via immunoSEQ multiplex PCR; TCRdb's table is partial and in-frame only. Of about 280,000 clones listed, about 90% were seen once; the top ten hold about 1.7%. The sequencing sample was made of PBMCs or T cells enriched from blood (not recorded which). The receptors here all came from a woman aged 18-29 years with acute COVID-19.

The J gene is TRBJ2-2, the V gene TRBV12-3 or TRBV12-4, with a tentative D call TRBD1 (5 bases). Trimming took 7 bases from V and 6 from J, leaving 9 bases between them. The CDR3 runs 12 residues. CDR3 nucleotides: TGTGCCAGCACCGCAGGGCCCGGGGAGCTGTTTTTT. It codes for CASTAGPGELFF.

The chain recombines TRBV24-1 with TRBJ2-3; the match to TRBD2 covers 8 bases. V lost 12 bases to trimming and J lost 6 bases; unmatched junction nucleotides: 7. Germline loops: CDR1 KGHDR, CDR2 SFDVKD. This CDR3 is 12 amino acids long. Written as DNA, the CDR3 is TGTGCCGCCGGGAGGGGCAGCGATACGCAGTATTTT. Translation: CAAGRGSDTQYF.

V usage is TRBV7-2 and J usage is TRBJ2-3, with D possibly matching TRBD2 (5 bases). V shed 5 bases and J shed 4 bases, with 13 bases lying between them. The germline gives CDR1 SGHTA, CDR2 FQGNSA. This CDR3 contains 14 residues. CDR3 sequence (DNA): TGTGCCAGCAGCGCCCGCCTACTAGCAGATACGCAGTATTTT. Amino acid sequence: CASSARLLADTQYF.

This clone has just one count. The chain links TRBV4-1 to TRBJ2-1; TRBD2 agrees at 7 bases. The CDR3 has 15 amino acids. J was trimmed by 6 bases and V by 4 bases; bases with no gene match: 9. CDR1 and CDR2 from the germline V gene are MGHRA and YSYEKL. The CDR3, as DNA: TGCGCCAGCAGCCCCAGGACTAGTGGGACCAATGAGCAGTTCTTC. It specifies CASSPRTSGTNEQFF.

The chain uses TRBV4-2 and TRBJ1-6, with 9 bases lining up with TRBD1. This CDR3 has 15 amino acids. V was clipped by 5 bases and J by 5 bases; unmatched bases: 4. CDR1 and CDR2 from the germline V gene are LGHNA and YNFKEQ. The chain's CDR3 is CASSSRQGDNSPLHF. The CDR3 DNA sequence: TGTGCCAGCAGCTCCCGACAGGGGGATAATTCACCCCTCCACTTT.

This chain joins TRBV5-6 and TRBJ2-7, with 12 bases aligning to TRBD2. From germline, CDR1 is SGHDT and CDR2 YYEEEE. The CDR3 has 17 amino acids. Trimming took 0 bases from V and 0 from J; bases not matched to a gene: 4. CDR3 DNA: TGTGCCAGCAGCTTGGCACTAGCGGGAGGTCACTCCTACGAGCAGTACTTC. It yields the protein CASSLALAGGHSYEQYF.

The chain has TRBV5-5 and TRBJ2-5; 8 positions agree with TRBD1. CDR1 is SGHKS, CDR2 YYEKEE, per germline (reference sequence). The CDR3 is 16 amino acids. Unmatched junction bases numbered 8, after V lost 4 bases and J lost 0 bases. The CDR3 protein is CASSPTDRDNQETQYF. CDR3 nucleotides: TGTGCCAGCAGCCCGACGGACAGGGACAACCAAGAGACCCAGTACTTC.

CDR3 DNA: TGTGCCAGCAGCGCCGGGACTAGCGGGGGCACAGGGTCCAATGAGCAGTTCTTC. It codes for CASSAGTSGGTGSNEQFF. V is TRBV6-4 and J is TRBJ2-1, with TRBD2 matching 14 bases. This CDR3 has 18 amino acids. J was trimmed by 6 bases and V by 6 bases; bases with no gene match: 13. Germline values: CDR1 MRHNA, CDR2 SNTAGT.

The chain employs TRBV14 and TRBJ1-6; no reliable D call. This CDR3 is 14 amino acids long. V gave up 3 bases and J gave up 6 bases, with 9 bases separating them. From germline, CDR1 is SGHDN and CDR2 FVKESK. In nucleotides, the CDR3 is TGTGCCAGCAGCCAGTCCGTATTTAATTCACCCCTCCACTTT. It is translated as CASSQSVFNSPLHF. Drawing the rest from reference TRBV14 and TRBJ1-6, the complete variable domain is EAGVTQFPSHSVIEKGQTVTLRCDPISGHDNLYWYRRVMGKEIKFLLHFVKESKQDESGMPNNRFLAERTGGTYSTLKVQPAELEDSGVYFCASSQSVFNSPLHFGNGTRLTVT.

V is TRBV30 and J is TRBJ1-1; 10 nucleotides align to TRBD1. After removal of 2 bases from V and 1 base from J, the junction contained 7 bases not matched to a gene. CDR3 size: 16 residues. Germline CDR1 is GTSNPN and CDR2 is SVGIG (reference sequence). As DNA, the CDR3 is TGTGCCTGGAGTTTTCTCAGGACAGGGGGGAACACTGAAGCTTTCTTT. This codes for CAWSFLRTGGNTEAFF.

This rearrangement joins TRBV6-4 to TRBJ2-1; TRBD2 matches 10 bases. CDR1 is MRHNA and CDR2 is SNTAGT in the germline V gene. J was trimmed by 7 bases and V by 2 bases; bases with no gene match: 2. This CDR3 has 14 residues. The CDR3 DNA sequence: TGTGCCAGCAGTGACCTACTAGCGGGAAATGAGCAGTTCTTC. This translates into CASSDLLAGNEQFF.

J is TRBJ1-2 and V is TRBV28, with D maybe TRBD1 (5 bases). CDR3 length: 15 residues. V gave up 8 bases and J gave up 5 bases, with 21 bases separating them. Germline values: CDR1 MDHEN, CDR2 SYDVKM. The CDR3 DNA reads as TGTGCCAGCCGGAAGGGGCAGGGCAAAATTTATGGCTACACCTTC. This translates into CASRKGQGKIYGYTF.

The V call is TRBV27, the J call TRBJ2-7; 7 bases agree with TRBD2. Per germline, CDR1 MNHEY and CDR2 SMNVEV (reference sequence). The trim removed 4 bases at V and 0 bases at J, leaving 3 bases unmatched. The CDR3 length is 14 residues. CDR3 coding DNA: TGTGCCAGCAGTTCAGCGGGAACCTCCTACGAGCAGTACTTC. Its protein product is CASSSAGTSYEQYF.

V and J are TRBV27 and TRBJ2-7; D gene uncertain. V gave up 6 bases and J gave up 5 bases, with 11 bases separating them. Per the germline V gene, CDR1 is MNHEY and CDR2 is SMNVEV (reference sequence). The CDR3 extends over 12 amino acids. Here the CDR3 reads CASSPDMDEQYF. In DNA form, the CDR3 reads TGTGCCAGCAGCCCAGATATGGACGAGCAGTACTTC.

The rearrangement links TRBV5-4 to TRBJ2-1, with TRBD1 matching over 7 bases. This CDR3 is built from 16 residues. Germline CDR1 is SGHNT and CDR2 is YYREEE (reference sequence). Trimming took 0 bases from V and 7 from J; bases not matched to a gene: 10. CDR3 sequence: CASSLARDSVLNEQFF. The CDR3 DNA is TGTGCCAGCAGCTTGGCCCGGGACAGTGTTCTTAATGAGCAGTTCTTC.

The chain is built from TRBV5-6 and TRBJ1-2; 11 bases line up with TRBD1. The V gene's germline CDR1 is SGHDT and CDR2 YYEEEE. This CDR3 comprises 14 residues. With V trimmed by 2 bases and J by 4 bases, 1 base remained unmatched. The CDR3 DNA sequence: TGTGCCAGCAGCTTTGGGACAGGGGGCTATGGCTACACCTTC. Residues: CASSFGTGGYGYTF.

Details on this clone: Other DNA sequences in the same sample also yield this CDR3. The chain is built from TRBV4-2 and TRBJ2-7; 10 bases match TRBD1. CDR1 and CDR2 (germline): LGHNA, YNFKEQ. The CDR3 is made up of 15 amino acids. V dropped 1 base and J dropped 5; count of bases not matched to a gene: 5. The CDR3 protein is CASSQGDRGLDEQYF. CDR3 DNA: TGTGCCAGCAGCCAAGGTGACAGGGGGCTCGACGAGCAGTACTTC.

CDR3 protein: CASSLSWTSVNHEQFF. CDR3 nucleotide sequence: TGTGCCAGCAGCTTGTCCTGGACTAGCGTGAATCATGAGCAGTTCTTC. The rearrangement uses TRBV5-4 and TRBJ2-1; 9 positions match TRBD2. This CDR3 contains 16 residues. V dropped 1 base and J dropped 8; count of bases not matched to a gene: 10. CDR1 and CDR2 from the germline V gene are SGHNT and YYREEE (reference sequence).

The chain joins TRBV5-8 to TRBJ2-2, with D maybe TRBD1 (5 bases). CDR3 size: 15 residues. Trimming took off 2 bases at V and 1 base at J, with 9 bases between the two ends. Germline lookup yields CDR1 SGHTS and CDR2 YDEGEE. CDR3 sequence reads: CASSFARVNTGELFF. CDR3 DNA sequence: TGTGCCAGCAGCTTCGCCAGGGTGAACACCGGGGAGCTGTTTTTT.